The 20 T cell receptor beta chains below come from one sample, sequenced in a study of a mutant IDH1 vaccine in newly diagnosed glioma. Noted time point: baseline, week 1 (first vaccination visit). Noted treatment: pre-vaccination baseline after standard-of-care therapy. Sequencing was performed with immunoSEQ multiplex PCR; in TCRdb, only in-frame clones are kept and a portion is missing. The sample has 20,000 or so clones; around 85% are singletons. Source: PBMCs, taken from a glioma patient treated with radiotherapy, temozolomide or both. Receptors were obtained from a middle-aged man with glioma.

In its sample, this clone was seen once. V gene TRBV2 combines with J gene TRBJ1-5; the D gene is possibly TRBD1 (5 bases). The CDR3 covers 13 residues. The V gene lost 2 bases and the J gene lost 11 bases, with 13 bases spanning the gap. Germline CDR1 reads SNHLY; CDR2 reads FYNNEI. The CDR3 sequence is CASSERQGPAQHF. CDR3 nucleotide sequence: TGTGCCAGCAGTGAAAGGCAGGGCCCGGCCCAGCATTTT.

The rearrangement uses TRBV28 and TRBJ1-1; 9 nucleotides line up with TRBD1. The germline V gene has CDR1 MDHEN and CDR2 SYDVKM. Trimming at V came to 5 bases and at J to 11 bases, leaving 6 bases not matched to a gene. The CDR3 is made up of 12 amino acids. CDR3 protein: CASSTPDRGAFF. The CDR3 bases are TGTGCCAGCAGTACACCCGACAGGGGGGCTTTCTTT.

The V and J genes are TRBV2 and TRBJ2-7; 10 nucleotides agree with TRBD2. The CDR3 extends over 19 amino acids. Germline trimming cut 5 bases from V and 0 bases from J; bases unmatched to any gene: 16. Germline CDR1 is SNHLY and CDR2 is FYNNEI. This chain's CDR3 is CASSPAGPASGSTSYEQYF. The DNA for the CDR3 is TGTGCCAGCAGTCCCGCAGGGCCGGCTAGCGGGAGTACCTCCTACGAGCAGTACTTC.

This clone showed up just once. J is TRBJ1-4 and V is TRBV10-1, with no clear D. Trimming stripped 4 bases from V and 8 bases from J, with 11 bases between. Germline lookup yields CDR1 WNHNN and CDR2 SYGVQD (reference sequence). The CDR3 totals 13 residues. CDR3 in DNA: TGCGCCAGCAGTGCCCAAATTCGAGAAAAACTGTTTTTT. Amino acid sequence: CASSAQIREKLFF.

The chain uses TRBV7-8 and TRBJ1-3; D perhaps matches TRBD1 (5 bases). This CDR3 contains 14 residues. Germline V CDR1 and CDR2: SGHVS, FQNEAQ. The V end lost 1 base, the J end lost 4 bases, and 8 bases lay between the germline ends. CDR3 residues: CASSLGDPGNTIYF. CDR3 coding DNA: TGTGCCAGCAGCTTAGGGGACCCAGGAAACACCATATATTTT.

The CDR3 here is CASHWWTTYEQYF. In DNA form, the CDR3 reads TGTGCCTCACATTGGTGGACCACCTACGAGCAGTACTTC. The chain has TRBV30 and TRBJ2-7; D gene unclear. The germline CDR1 and CDR2 sequences are GTSNPN and SVGIG (reference sequence). Trimming took off 7 bases at V and 2 bases at J, with 15 bases between the two ends. This CDR3 contains 13 residues.

The chain recombines TRBV6-5 with TRBJ1-2, with TRBD1 as a possible D gene (5 bases). CDR3 length: 14 residues. In germline, CDR1 is MNHEY, CDR2 SVGAGI. Trimming took 8 bases from V and 2 from J, leaving 15 bases between them. CDR3 region: CASARELVNYGYTF. The CDR3 region has the DNA TGTGCCAGCGCCAGGGAATTAGTAAACTATGGCTACACCTTC.

This clone was counted once. The V gene is TRBV5-1, the J gene TRBJ1-1, with a possible D match to TRBD1 (6 bases). The CDR3 runs to 15 residues. With 0 bases removed from V and 3 bases from J, the gap between germline ends came to 12 bases. Germline CDR1 SGHRS, CDR2 YFSETQ. The CDR3 loop reads CASSLVIQGHTEAFF. In nucleotides, the CDR3 is TGCGCCAGCAGCTTGGTGATACAGGGTCACACTGAAGCTTTCTTT.

The chain uses TRBV6-5 and TRBJ1-1; D gene ambiguous. Trimming pared 8 bases from V and 1 base from J, leaving 14 bases between. Germline V gene lookup returns CDR1 MNHEY and CDR2 SVGAGI. CDR3 size: 14 residues. In nucleotides, the CDR3 is TGTGCCAGCGAGGAGGTCCGGGGGAACACTGAAGCTTTCTTT. Its protein product is CASEEVRGNTEAFF.

This chain uses TRBV6-5 with TRBJ1-4, with D possibly matching TRBD1 (5 bases). Trimming removed 6 bases at V and 2 bases at J, with 7 bases between. In germline, CDR1 is MNHEY, CDR2 SVGAGI. The length of the CDR3 is 13 residues. CDR3 nucleotide sequence: TGTGCCAGCAGGGGACGCACTAATGAAAAACTGTTTTTT. Translated, it gives CASRGRTNEKLFF.

This clone was observed a few times. The chain couples TRBV7-2 to TRBJ1-2; maybe TRBD1 (6 bases). The germline CDR1 and CDR2 sequences are SGHTA and FQGNSA. The V end lost 2 bases, the J end lost 2 bases, and 18 bases lay between the germline ends. This CDR3 comprises 17 residues. Here the CDR3 reads CASSLMRGGDLNYGYTF. The CDR3 DNA reads as TGTGCCAGCAGCTTAATGAGGGGGGGCGACCTCAACTATGGCTACACCTTC.

This clone has only a few counts. V and J are TRBV6-5 and TRBJ1-4; TRBD1 might be the D (5 bases). This CDR3 has 13 amino acids. The V end was cut by 6 bases, the J end by 4 bases, with 9 bases between. CDR1 is MNHEY, CDR2 SVGAGI, per germline. The CDR3 nucleotides read TGTGCCAGCAGCCGCGGGGGTAATGAAAAACTGTTTTTT. Protein: CASSRGGNEKLFF.

The J gene is TRBJ2-6, the V gene TRBV15; 7 bases map to TRBD1. CDR3 size: 16 residues. The V gene end was trimmed by 4 bases and the J gene end by 3 bases; junction bases not matched to a gene: 6. CDR1 and CDR2 (germline): LNHNV, YYDKDF (reference sequence). This CDR3 reads CATSTERTGGANVLTF. DNA of the CDR3: TGTGCCACCAGCACGGAGAGGACAGGTGGGGCCAACGTCCTGACTTTC. Complete variable domain (other parts from reference TRBV15 and TRBJ2-6): DAMVIQNPRYQVTQFGKPVTLSCSQTLNHNVMYWYQQKSSQAPKLLFHYYDKDFNNEADTPDNFQSRRPNTSFCFLDIRSPGLGDTAMYLCATSTERTGGANVLTFGAGSRLTVL.

This chain uses TRBV6-1 with TRBJ1-1, with D unresolved. The CDR3 consists of 13 residues. The ends were cut back, 2 bases at V and 6 bases at J, with 10 bases in the middle. CDR1 is MNHNS, CDR2 SASEGT, per germline. CDR3 bases: TGTGCCAGCAGTGAAAATGGTGGACCTGAAGCTTTCTTT. Protein product: CASSENGGPEAFF.

V gene TRBV5-4 combines with J gene TRBJ1-2; D is perhaps TRBD1 (5 bases). Trimming pared 0 bases from V and 5 bases from J, leaving 17 bases between. The CDR3 runs to 16 residues. Germline CDR1 SGHNT, CDR2 YYREEE (reference sequence). The CDR3 loop is CASSLESPGLIYGYTF. In DNA, the CDR3 is TGTGCCAGCAGCTTGGAGTCCCCAGGGCTAATTTATGGCTACACCTTC.

This clone came up once. This chain connects TRBV13 to TRBJ2-5; D is unresolved. The V gene lost 1 base and the J gene lost 5 bases, with 8 bases spanning the gap. The length of the CDR3 is 13 residues. Germline V gene sequence: CDR1 PRHDT, CDR2 FYEKMQ (reference sequence). The DNA of the CDR3 is TGTGCCAGCAGCTTAGAGGCGGTGGAGACCCAGTACTTC. It is translated as CASSLEAVETQYF. Filled out from reference TRBV13 and TRBJ2-5, the complete variable domain reads AAGVIQSPRHLIKEKRETATLKCYPIPRHDTVYWYQQGPGQDPQFLISFYEKMQSDKGSIPDRFSAQQFSDYHSELNMSSLELGDSALYFCASSLEAVETQYFGPGTRLLVL.

The CDR3: CASSPSGELFF. The CDR3, as DNA: TGCGCCAGCAGCCCCTCCGGGGAGCTGTTTTTT. The chain links TRBV5-1 to TRBJ2-2; D unclear. Germline V gives CDR1 SGHRS, CDR2 YFSETQ. The CDR3 length is 11 residues. V lost 4 bases, J lost 6 bases, and 4 bases lay in between.

The rearrangement joins TRBV6-5 to TRBJ1-1; D unresolved. Trimming left V 2 bases short and J 1 base short, with 11 bases between. The CDR3 is 15 residues long. The germline V gene encodes CDR1 MNHEY and CDR2 SVGAGI. The CDR3 sequence: CASSYGGVGNTEAFF. CDR3 in DNA: TGTGCCAGCAGTTACGGCGGAGTGGGGAACACTGAAGCTTTCTTT.

This clone showed up just a few times. The chain couples TRBV6-4 to TRBJ2-3; 9 nucleotides agree with TRBD1. With V trimmed by 4 bases and J by 1 base, 0 bases remained unmatched. Looked up from germline, CDR1 is MRHNA and CDR2 is SNTAGT. The CDR3 length is 14 residues. For the CDR3, the DNA is TGTGCCAGCAGTGGGACAGGGGGCACAGATACGCAGTATTTT. As protein: CASSGTGGTDTQYF.

The V call is TRBV19, the J call TRBJ1-5, with TRBD1 as a possible D gene (6 bases). The CDR3 extends over 13 amino acids. The V gene lost 7 bases and the J gene lost 5 bases, with 12 bases spanning the gap. Germline lookup yields CDR1 LNHDA and CDR2 SQIVND (reference sequence). CDR3 residues: CASKGDGYQPQHF. CDR3 coding DNA: TGTGCCAGTAAGGGGGACGGCTATCAGCCCCAGCATTTT.